Listed here are 30 T cell receptor beta chains from one sample, sequenced in a study of blood T cells in healthy people across ages. With a J-beta primer mix and a sample-barcoded 5' primer, a second PCR ran about 7 to 11 cycles. TCRdb fed the 5' RACE reads into MiXCR, producing one record per CDR3 protein. The repertoire includes hundreds of thousands of distinct CDR3 sequences, 20% to 25% of them detected once, and 8% to 10% sits in the top ten. The sample was also linked to a second study, of T cells of mothers and their children.

Source material: blood. The receptors shown here come from a boy aged 10-17 years in good health.

The chain employs TRBV2 and TRBJ2-1; D unresolved. From germline, CDR1 is SNHLY and CDR2 FYNNEI. V shed 9 bases and J shed 1 base, with 10 bases lying between them. This CDR3 is 13 amino acids long. The CDR3 loop is CASYSVSYNEQFF. In nucleotides, the CDR3 is TGTGCCAGTTACTCTGTGTCCTACAATGAGCAGTTCTTC.

This chain connects TRBV20-1 to TRBJ2-3; TRBD2 matches 10 bases. This CDR3 is 15 amino acids long. V lost 5 bases, J lost 4 bases, and 9 bases stayed unmatched. Germline CDR1 is DFQATT and CDR2 is SNEGSKA (reference sequence). CDR3 protein: CSALISGRIADTQYF. CDR3 coding DNA: TGCAGTGCTCTCATTAGCGGGAGGATCGCAGATACGCAGTATTTT.

The rearrangement uses TRBV5-1 and TRBJ1-1, with D maybe TRBD1 (6 bases). The length of the CDR3 is 16 residues. V lost 1 base, J lost 0 bases, and 13 bases lay in between. Germline values: CDR1 SGHRS, CDR2 YFSETQ. The CDR3 DNA is TGCGCCAGCAGCTTGCAGGGGACGGACGTGAACACTGAAGCTTTCTTT. Its protein is CASSLQGTDVNTEAFF.

This clonotype appeared a few times. The CDR3 DNA is TGTGCCAGCAGTCCAGGGCGTGAAGCTTTCTTT. This encodes CASSPGREAFF. The chain joins TRBV12-3 or TRBV12-4 to TRBJ1-1, with a possible D match to TRBD1 (5 bases). This CDR3 has 11 amino acids. Trimming shortened V by 5 bases and J by 7 bases, and 8 bases separated the two germline ends.

This clonotype was picked up a small number of times. This chain links TRBV20-1 with TRBJ1-6; D is unresolved. V was pared by 2 bases and J by 0 bases, with 11 bases between. Germline-derived CDR1 and CDR2 are DFQATT and SNEGSKA (reference sequence). The CDR3 is 16 amino acids. CDR3 region: CSARSRTSSYNSPLHF. CDR3 DNA: TGCAGTGCTAGATCCCGGACCAGCTCCTATAATTCACCCCTCCACTTT.

The rearrangement joins TRBV11-2 to TRBJ2-5; D remains unclear. The germline CDR1 and CDR2 sequences are SGHAT and FQNNGV. This CDR3 is built from 16 residues. V dropped 5 bases and J dropped 2 bases, with 18 bases sitting between them. The CDR3 coding sequence is TGTGCCAGCAGCCCAAACGGGCAGGTAATACAAGAGACCCAGTACTTC. It encodes CASSPNGQVIQETQYF.

This clonotype was observed a few times. This chain joins TRBV29-1 and TRBJ2-1; 13 positions agree with TRBD2. The CDR3 contains 14 residues. V shed 7 bases and J 6 bases; nucleotides not matched to a gene: 6. The germline gives CDR1 SQVTM, CDR2 ANQGSEA. The CDR3 region is CSGSTSGGANEQFF. CDR3 DNA: TGCAGCGGCAGCACTAGCGGGGGGGCCAATGAGCAGTTCTTC.

The rearrangement uses TRBV6-1 and TRBJ1-1; TRBD1 is a possible D gene (6 bases). V was cut by 9 bases and J by 5 bases, with 25 bases left in between. The CDR3 extends over 16 amino acids. Germline values: CDR1 MNHNS, CDR2 SASEGT. The CDR3 is CASASQIQGTRTEAFF. The CDR3 nucleotides read TGTGCCAGTGCTTCCCAGATACAGGGCACACGGACTGAAGCTTTCTTT.

This clonotype has only a few counts. J is TRBJ2-1 and V is TRBV29-1, with 13 bases matching TRBD2. The J segment lost 0 bases and the V segment lost 5 bases, leaving 4 bases of the junction unmatched. The CDR3 covers 16 residues. Germline CDR1 and CDR2: SQVTM and ANQGSEA. The DNA for the CDR3 is TGCAGCGTTCTAGGGACTAGCGGGAACTCCTACAATGAGCAGTTCTTC. Its translation is CSVLGTSGNSYNEQFF.

This chain joins TRBV24-1 and TRBJ1-4; D ambiguous. The CDR3 length is 14 residues. With 2 bases removed from V and 4 bases from J, the gap between germline ends came to 7 bases. The V gene's germline CDR1 is KGHDR and CDR2 SFDVKD. The CDR3 is CATSDSGGNEKLFF. The CDR3 DNA reads as TGTGCCACCAGTGATTCCGGCGGTAATGAAAAACTGTTTTTT.

This chain uses TRBV19 with TRBJ1-1; the D gene is possibly TRBD1 (5 bases). The germline V and J ends were trimmed by 4 bases and 0 bases, with 15 bases remaining between them. The length of the CDR3 is 16 residues. Germline lookup yields CDR1 LNHDA and CDR2 SQIVND (reference sequence). CDR3 region: CASSKVWGSMNTEAFF. DNA of the CDR3: TGTGCCAGTAGTAAGGTCTGGGGCAGCATGAACACTGAAGCTTTCTTT.

This sequence joins TRBV6-5 and TRBJ2-2; no reliable D call. V shed 2 bases and J shed 1 base, with 8 bases lying between them. CDR3 length: 15 residues. Germline loops: CDR1 MNHEY, CDR2 SVGAGI. In DNA, the CDR3 is TGTGCCAGCAGTTACAACTCGTGGAACACCGGGGAGCTGTTTTTT. Its protein is CASSYNSWNTGELFF.

This clonotype was observed once. CDR3 residues: CASSARQGACTGELFF. CDR3 bases: TGTGCCAGCAGTGCCCGACAGGGGGCGTGCACCGGGGAGCTGTTTTTT. The chain couples TRBV6-1 to TRBJ2-2, with 10 bases identical to TRBD1. Germline lookup yields CDR1 MNHNS and CDR2 SASEGT. This CDR3 comprises 16 residues. J lost 4 bases, V lost 4 bases, and 6 bases had no gene match.

This clonotype was seen only a few times. The chain combines TRBV7-7 with TRBJ2-7, with D possibly being TRBD2 (6 bases). CDR1 is SSHAT and CDR2 is FNYEAQ in the germline V gene (reference sequence). The CDR3 length is 16 residues. V was clipped by 3 bases and J by 9 bases, with 24 bases between them. The CDR3 is CASSFAPGLNCSGQYF. The CDR3 DNA reads as TGTGCCAGCAGCTTTGCACCGGGACTCAACTGTTCAGGGCAGTACTTC.

The rearrangement uses TRBV7-9 and TRBJ2-7; TRBD1 matches 7 bases. Trimming took 5 bases from V and 4 from J; bases not matched to a gene: 8. The CDR3 has 14 amino acids. Germline V gives CDR1 SEHNR, CDR2 FQNEAQ (reference sequence). CDR3 in amino acids: CASSHRDSLYEQYF. The CDR3 nucleotides are TGTGCCAGCAGCCACCGGGACAGTCTGTACGAGCAGTACTTC. The full variable domain, rest sourced from reference TRBV7-9 and TRBJ2-7, is DTGVSQNPRHKITKRGQNVTFRCDPISEHNRLYWYRQTLGQGPEFLTYFQNEAQLEKSRLLSDRFSAERPKGSFSTLEIQRTEQGDSAMYLCASSHRDSLYEQYFGPGTRLTVT.

This clonotype was seen only a few times. The chain joins TRBV20-1 to TRBJ2-5, with no clear D. The germline V and J ends were trimmed by 2 bases and 2 bases, with 12 bases remaining between them. From germline, CDR1 is DFQATT and CDR2 SNEGSKA (reference sequence). This CDR3 is 14 amino acids long. The CDR3 sequence: CSARIIASQETQYF. CDR3 in DNA: TGCAGTGCTAGAATTATTGCCAGTCAAGAGACCCAGTACTTC.

The chain combines TRBV29-1 with TRBJ1-1, with D possibly TRBD1 on 5 matching bases. CDR1 and CDR2 from the germline V gene are SQVTM and ANQGSEA. This CDR3 contains 16 residues. The V end lost 3 bases, the J end lost 5 bases, and 22 bases lay between the germline ends. The CDR3 sequence: CSVDGAGKISLTEAFF. DNA of the CDR3: TGCAGCGTTGACGGGGCAGGGAAAATTTCATTAACTGAAGCTTTCTTT.

This clonotype was seen more than once but under ten times. The chain uses TRBV29-1 and TRBJ2-1; D perhaps matches TRBD1 (6 bases). V gave up 4 bases and J gave up 9 bases, with 13 bases separating them. CDR3 size: 12 residues. Germline V gives CDR1 SQVTM, CDR2 ANQGSEA. The CDR3 DNA sequence: TGCAGCGTTGCTCAGACCAGGGGTGAGCAGTTCTTC. Protein sequence: CSVAQTRGEQFF.

The sample holds a few counts of this clonotype. J is TRBJ1-1 and V is TRBV9; no reliable D call. Trimming shortened V by 3 bases and J by 0 bases, and 9 bases separated the two germline ends. The CDR3 has 14 residues. Germline V CDR1 and CDR2: SGDLS, YYNGEE. The CDR3 sequence is CASSEGLMNTEAFF. The CDR3, as DNA: TGTGCCAGCAGCGAGGGCCTTATGAACACTGAAGCTTTCTTT.

The chain uses TRBV7-2 and TRBJ2-4, with no clear D. This CDR3 region has 15 residues. Germline V gives CDR1 SGHTA, CDR2 FQGNSA. V was pared by 4 bases and J by 7 bases, with 17 bases between. The CDR3 sequence is CASSSDGKSRNIQYF. The CDR3 DNA sequence: TGTGCCAGCAGCTCGGACGGAAAGTCGAGGAACATTCAGTACTTC. The variable domain in full, with the rest retrieved from reference TRBV7-2 and TRBJ2-4, is GAGVSQSPSNKVTEKGKDVELRCDPISGHTALYWYRQSLGQGLEFLIYFQGNSAPDKSGLPSDRFSAERTGGSVSTLTIQRTQQEDSAVYLCASSSDGKSRNIQYFGAGTRLSVL.

V gene TRBV9 combines with J gene TRBJ1-1; no clear D. Germline V gene data show CDR1 as SGDLS and CDR2 as YYNGEE. The CDR3 length is 15 residues. V lost 3 bases and J lost 0, with 12 bases in between. CDR3 residues: CASSAGGVLNTEAFF. DNA for the CDR3: TGTGCCAGCAGCGCGGGAGGAGTACTGAACACTGAAGCTTTCTTT.

This chain connects TRBV12-5 to TRBJ2-5; 7 bases are shared with TRBD1. Germline CDR1 LGHNT, CDR2 FRNRAP. V was pared by 1 base and J by 0 bases, with 14 bases of the junction left unmatched. The CDR3 runs 19 residues. Here the CDR3 reads CASGLAPKGVTGYQETQYF. CDR3 in DNA: TGTGCTAGTGGTTTGGCCCCCAAAGGAGTGACAGGGTACCAAGAGACCCAGTACTTC.

The chain joins TRBV12-5 to TRBJ2-3; D gene uncertain. The germline V gene has CDR1 LGHNT and CDR2 FRNRAP. The CDR3 totals 19 residues. V was trimmed by 0 bases and J by 0 bases, leaving 19 bases between them. CDR3 in amino acids: CASGLVPTYTTPSTDTQYF. The CDR3 bases are TGTGCTAGTGGTTTGGTACCGACATACACCACCCCTAGCACAGATACGCAGTATTTT.

Here the CDR3 reads CASSKEGAGGRETQYF. In DNA, the CDR3 is TGTGCCAGCAGCAAAGAGGGAGCGGGGGGGCGTGAGACCCAGTACTTC. The chain links TRBV21-1 to TRBJ2-1; TRBD2 is the table's D call and was not checked against the DNA. Near its end, the DNA agrees better with TRBJ2-5, so the J call may be wrong. TRBV21-1 is noted as a pseudogene. The CDR3 sequence is 16 residues long.

The chain carries TRBV28 and TRBJ2-5; 9 nucleotides agree with TRBD1. Germline assignment: CDR1 MDHEN and CDR2 SYDVKM. CDR3 length: 14 residues. The J segment lost 7 bases and the V segment lost 6 bases, leaving 9 bases of the junction unmatched. The DNA for the CDR3 is TGTGCCAGCAGGGGACAGGGAACGCCCCGGACCCAGTACTTC. Translated, it gives CASRGQGTPRTQYF.

V gene TRBV21-1 combines with J gene TRBJ1-2; TRBD1 is the table's D call and was not checked against the DNA. TRBV21-1 is designated a pseudogene. The CDR3 length is 18 residues. CDR3 DNA: TGTGCCAGCAGCACAAGGCGCTCCAGGGGGCGATTTCGGTATGGCTACACCTTC. Amino acid sequence: CASSTRRSRGRFRYGYTF.

This sequence joins TRBV18 and TRBJ2-5; tentative D call: TRBD1 (6 bases). The length of the CDR3 is 14 residues. Trimming left V 3 bases short and J 1 base short, with 9 bases between. Germline V lookup: CDR1 KGHSH, CDR2 LQKENI. The CDR3 protein is CASSPMTGQETQYF. The DNA for the CDR3 is TGTGCCAGCTCACCTATGACAGGCCAAGAGACCCAGTACTTC.

The chain joins TRBV7-9 to TRBJ2-1; D is uncertain. The CDR3 runs 16 residues. The germline CDR1 and CDR2 sequences are SEHNR and FQNEAQ (reference sequence). With 1 base removed from V and 2 bases from J, the gap between germline ends came to 12 bases. CDR3 sequence (DNA): TGTGCCAGCAGCTTAGGCTCTAGTGGAGCCTACAATGAGCAGTTCTTC. Translation: CASSLGSSGAYNEQFF.

V gene TRBV7-2 combines with J gene TRBJ2-1, with 9 bases identical to TRBD2. This CDR3 comprises 15 residues. After removal of 2 bases from V and 6 bases from J, the junction contained 5 bases not matched to a gene. Germline CDR1 is SGHTA and CDR2 is FQGNSA. The CDR3 bases are TGTGCCAGCAGCTTACGAGCGGGGGGATTCAATGAGCAGTTCTTC. Protein product: CASSLRAGGFNEQFF.

The chain combines TRBV6-6 with TRBJ2-7; D gene ambiguous. CDR1 and CDR2 from the germline V gene are MNHNY and SVGAGI (reference sequence). V dropped 7 bases and J dropped 4 bases, with 17 bases sitting between them. The CDR3 length is 14 residues. The CDR3 here is CASIDLGLPYEQYF. Here the CDR3 DNA reads TGTGCCAGCATCGACCTAGGCCTCCCTTACGAGCAGTACTTC.